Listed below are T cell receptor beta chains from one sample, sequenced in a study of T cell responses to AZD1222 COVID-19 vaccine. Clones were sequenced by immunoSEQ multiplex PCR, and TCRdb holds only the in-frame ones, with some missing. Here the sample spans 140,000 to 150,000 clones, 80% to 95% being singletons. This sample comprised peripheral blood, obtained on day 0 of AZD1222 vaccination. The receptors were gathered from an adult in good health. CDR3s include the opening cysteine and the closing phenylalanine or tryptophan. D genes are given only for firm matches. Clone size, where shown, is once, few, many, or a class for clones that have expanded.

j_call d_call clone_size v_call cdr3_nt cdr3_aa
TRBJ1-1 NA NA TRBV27 TGTGCCAGCAGTTTATTCGGCGAAGAAGCTTTCTTT CASSLFGEEAFF
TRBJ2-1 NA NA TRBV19 TGTGCCTCCAGCGAGGGCAGGCACCCCAGAGTTAGCAATGAGCAGTTCTTC CASSEGRHPRVSNEQFF
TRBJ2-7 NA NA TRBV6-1 TGTGCCAGCAGTGAGTGGTCCAGGGAAGTAAGCGAGCAGTACTTC CASSEWSREVSEQYF
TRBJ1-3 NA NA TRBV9 TGTGCCAGCGAGGGAAGCTTTTCTGGAAACACCATATATTTT CASEGSFSGNTIYF
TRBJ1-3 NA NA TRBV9 TGTGCCAGCAGCGCGGGCCCACTGGACACCATATATTTT CASSAGPLDTIYF
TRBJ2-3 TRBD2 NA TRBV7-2 TGTGCCAGCAGCTTAGCGGGAGGGTCGTACGCAGATACGCAGTATTTT CASSLAGGSYADTQYF
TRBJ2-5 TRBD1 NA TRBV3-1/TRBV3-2 TGTGCCAGCAGCCAAGATTTGGGGGACAGGGAAGAGACCCAGTACTTC CASSQDLGDREETQYF
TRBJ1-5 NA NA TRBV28 TGTGCCAGCAGTTTATTGGGGGGGAATCAGCCCCAGCATTTT CASSLLGGNQPQHF
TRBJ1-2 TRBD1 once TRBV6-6 TGTGCCAGCAGCTACTGGGACAGCCTTATTACGGGCTACACCTTC CASSYWDSLITGYTF
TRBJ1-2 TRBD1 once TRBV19 TGTGCCAGTAGTGTACAGGGGATTTACTATGGCTACACCTTC CASSVQGIYYGYTF
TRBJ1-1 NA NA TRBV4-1 TGCGCCAGCAGCCAAGTCCAGGGTCCCTTTGAAGCTTTCTTT CASSQVQGPFEAFF
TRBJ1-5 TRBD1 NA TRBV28 TGTGCCAGCAGATCAGGGGGAAGGGGCAATCAGCCCCAGCATTTT CASRSGGRGNQPQHF
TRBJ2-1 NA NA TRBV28 TGTGCCAGCAGTTTACACTCAGGCGCAATGGGCAATGAGCAGTTCTTC CASSLHSGAMGNEQFF
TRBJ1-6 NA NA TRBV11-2 TGTGCCAGCAGCCCGTCCGGGGATTCACCCCTCCACTTT CASSPSGDSPLHF
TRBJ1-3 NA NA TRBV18 TGTGCCAGCTCACCAGAACAGGCCAGGATCACCATATATTTT CASSPEQARITIYF
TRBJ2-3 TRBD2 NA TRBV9 TGTGCCAGCAGCGCGACTAGCGGGAGAGTTGATACGCAGTATTTT CASSATSGRVDTQYF
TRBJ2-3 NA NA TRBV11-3 TGTGCCAGCAGCCGTGGGGATACGCAGTATTTT CASSRGDTQYF
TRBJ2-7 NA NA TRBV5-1 TGCGCCAGCAGCTGGGACTCCCAGGGGGAGCAGTACTTC CASSWDSQGEQYF
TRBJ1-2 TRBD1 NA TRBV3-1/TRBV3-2 TGTGCCAGCAGCCAAGAAGGAGGGGGCAAGGATGGCTACACCTTC CASSQEGGGKDGYTF
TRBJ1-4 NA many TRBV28 TGTGCCAGCAGTTCCAGACATGGCGGGAATGAAAAACTGTTTTTT CASSSRHGGNEKLFF
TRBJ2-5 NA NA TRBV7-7 TGTGCCAGCAGCTTATGGGCGGGACAACAAGAGACCCAGTACTTC CASSLWAGQQETQYF
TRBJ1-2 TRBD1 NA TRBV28 TGTGCCAGCAGTTGGTGGATTTTAGGGACAGACTCTAACTATGGCTACACCTTC CASSWWILGTDSNYGYTF
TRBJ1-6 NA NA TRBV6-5 TGTGCCAGCAGTTACGGGGGCTCGGGGTCACCCCTCCACTTT CASSYGGSGSPLHF
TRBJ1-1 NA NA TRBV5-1 TGCGCCAGCAGCTTGGGGGGCAGCATGAACACTGAAGCTTTCTTT CASSLGGSMNTEAFF
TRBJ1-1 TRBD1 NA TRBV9 TGTGCCAGCAGCGTAGGAGGGGGCCCTGAAGCTTTCTTT CASSVGGGPEAFF
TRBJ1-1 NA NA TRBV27 TGTGCCAGCAGTTTAAGTTGGGGGCGGCGGAACACTGAAGCTTTCTTT CASSLSWGRRNTEAFF
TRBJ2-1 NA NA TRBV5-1 TGCGCCAGCAGGCTAGAGGGTGAGCAGTTCTTC CASRLEGEQFF
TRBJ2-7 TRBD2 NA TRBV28 TGTGCCAGCAGGTTAAGCGGGAGTGCTAGGAACGAGCAGTACTTC CASRLSGSARNEQYF
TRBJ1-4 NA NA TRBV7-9 TGTGCCAGCAGCTTCTCACAGGAAAAACTGTTTTTT CASSFSQEKLFF
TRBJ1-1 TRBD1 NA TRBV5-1 TGCGCCAGCAGCTCTGGGGGACAGGGGGTGACTGAAGCTTTCTTT CASSSGGQGVTEAFF
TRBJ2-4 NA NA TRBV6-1 TGTGCCAGCAGTGAAGAGTTGCCAACAGGGAGGAACATTCAGTACTTC CASSEELPTGRNIQYF
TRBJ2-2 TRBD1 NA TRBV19 TGTGCCAGTAGTATGAGGGGGACAGCGAACACCGGGGAGCTGTTTTTT CASSMRGTANTGELFF
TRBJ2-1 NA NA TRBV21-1 TGTGCCAGCAGCAAACCCCCGTTGGGATACAATGAGCAGTTCTTC CASSKPPLGYNEQFF
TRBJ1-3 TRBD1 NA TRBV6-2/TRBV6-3 TGTGCCAGCAGTTACTTTGGACAGGCCGACTCTGGAAACACCATATATTTT CASSYFGQADSGNTIYF
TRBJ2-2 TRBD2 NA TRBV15 TGTGCCACCAGCAGAGAGTTAACTAGCGGGAGCAGCGGGGAGCTGTTTTTT CATSRELTSGSSGELFF
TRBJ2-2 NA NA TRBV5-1 TGCGCCAGCAGCTTGGCTCAAATAGTTAACACCGGGGAGCTGTTTTTT CASSLAQIVNTGELFF
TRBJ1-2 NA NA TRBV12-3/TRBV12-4 TGTGCCAGCAGTTTCAGTACGGGCTATGGCTACACCTTC CASSFSTGYGYTF
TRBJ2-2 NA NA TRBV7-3 TGTGCCAGCAGCTCTGACAGCCCGAACACCGGGGAGCTGTTTTTT CASSSDSPNTGELFF
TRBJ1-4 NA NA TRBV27 TGTGCCAGCCATGGGGGGAAGGCTAATGAAAAACTGTTTTTT CASHGGKANEKLFF
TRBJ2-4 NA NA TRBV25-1 TGTGCCAGCAGTGCCGCCCGAACAGGGAGCCAAAACATTCAGTACTTC CASSAARTGSQNIQYF
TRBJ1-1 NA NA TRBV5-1 TGCGCCAGCAGCTTGGGCGACAGGATGAACACTGAAGCTTTCTTT CASSLGDRMNTEAFF
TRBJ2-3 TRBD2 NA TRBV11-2 TGTGCCAGCAGCTTAGGTCCTAGCGGGAGGGGAGATACGCAGTATTTT CASSLGPSGRGDTQYF
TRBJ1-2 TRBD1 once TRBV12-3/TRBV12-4 TGTGCCAGCAGTACAGGGGGGGTCTATGGCTACACCTTC CASSTGGVYGYTF
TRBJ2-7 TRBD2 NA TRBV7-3 TGTGCCAGTGTAAGCGGGAGGAGCTCCTACGAGCAGTACTTC CASVSGRSSYEQYF
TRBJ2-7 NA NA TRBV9 TGTGCCAGCAGCGCAGGAGGGGGCCCCTACGAGCAGTACTTC CASSAGGGPYEQYF
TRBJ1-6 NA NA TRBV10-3 TGTGCCATCAGTGACGCGGGGACGAGCTCCTATAATTCACCCCTCCACTTT CAISDAGTSSYNSPLHF
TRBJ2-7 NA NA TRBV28 TGTGCCAGCACCGACCTCTACGAGCAGTACTTC CASTDLYEQYF